The source of this TCR beta chain is a study of metastatic and nonmetastatic thyroid tumors. Overall study context: Repertoire comparison spanned blood and tumor or nodule tissue of malignant and benign thyroid patients.

Per the authors' pipeline: CDR3 differences across clinicopathological groups were used to build a distant-metastasis classifier for papillary thyroid cancer. TCRdb reprocessed the PCR reads using MiXCR. For this entry, the V and J calls and clone size follow TCRdb and not the study's own pipeline. The data show under 50,000 clones, 25% to 30% seen once. No treatment of any kind had been given to any patient before thyroid surgery. This clone was picked up many times. Its antigen is unknown. This may be a read error, as it is one base from a much larger clone. Distinct nucleotide sequences in the sample also encode this CDR3. Study-wide results and caveats: Significantly higher TCR beta diversity was reportedly seen in malignant thyroid tumors than benign nodules, in blood and tumor.

The sequence was obtained from a male donor with papillary thyroid cancer or a benign thyroid nodule (not recorded which). Some clones in this sample may be carry-over from other donors' samples. Sequenced input: blood.

This CDR3 reads CASSPLSRNSNQPQHF. DNA of the CDR3: TGTGCCAGCAGCCCCCTCAGCCGGAATAGCAATCAGCCCCAGCATTTT. The J gene is TRBJ1-5, the V gene TRBV7-8; D unresolved. Germline V gene lookup returns CDR1 SGHVS and CDR2 FQNEAQ. The length of the CDR3 is 16 residues. Between the trimmed V and J ends, which lost 5 bases and 0 bases, there was a span of 14 bases.